The 22 T cell receptor beta chains below come from one sample, sequenced in a study of T cell repertoires in cytomegalovirus infection. TCRdb independently ran MiXCR on the reads; one entry per CDR3 protein. Counted here are hundreds of thousands of distinct CDR3 sequences, around 32% occurring once; the ten biggest clones make up approximately 15%. The specimen sequenced was PBMCs. These TCRs come from a human donor in good health (CMV status not recorded). Some clones in this sample may be carry-over from other donors' samples.

This clonotype appeared a few times. J is TRBJ1-1 and V is TRBV2; D unclear. The CDR3 loop spans 12 amino acids. The germline gives CDR1 SNHLY, CDR2 FYNNEI. With 7 bases removed from V and 10 bases from J, the gap between germline ends came to 16 bases. The CDR3 here is CASTAGGRLAFF. The CDR3 DNA sequence: TGTGCCAGCACGGCAGGAGGGCGTTTAGCTTTCTTT.

The rearrangement links TRBV7-8 to TRBJ1-5; 10 nucleotides align to TRBD1. The ends lost 7 bases at V and 6 bases at J; junction bases unmatched: 15. The germline gives CDR1 SGHVS, CDR2 FQNEAQ. This CDR3 spans 17 amino acids. CDR3 protein: CASTHMGGGDRGQPQHF. In nucleotides, the CDR3 is TGTGCCAGCACCCATATGGGGGGCGGGGACAGGGGTCAGCCCCAGCATTTT.

The V and J genes are TRBV19 and TRBJ1-5; D remains ambiguous. Trimming took off 7 bases at V and 3 bases at J, with 16 bases between the two ends. The CDR3 covers 15 residues. Looked up from germline, CDR1 is LNHDA and CDR2 is SQIVND (reference sequence). CDR3 coding DNA: TGTGCCAGTAATGATATAATGGGGTACAATCAGCCCCAGCATTTT. It specifies CASNDIMGYNQPQHF.

This clonotype has a count of ten or more. The rearrangement uses TRBV19 and TRBJ2-5; the D is unclear. In germline, CDR1 is LNHDA, CDR2 SQIVND (reference sequence). V lost 6 bases and J 5 bases, leaving 19 bases between the germline ends. The CDR3 length is 15 residues. The chain's CDR3 is CASRAMDLQAETQYF. The CDR3 DNA follows: TGTGCCAGTAGAGCAATGGACCTCCAAGCGGAGACCCAGTACTTC.

The J gene is TRBJ2-5, the V gene TRBV4-1; tentatively, D is TRBD1 (6 bases). This CDR3 region has 14 residues. Germline CDR1 and CDR2: MGHRA and YSYEKL. V lost 6 bases and J lost 5, with 16 bases in between. The CDR3 loop is CASRGAGVWETQYF. DNA of the CDR3: TGCGCCAGCAGAGGGGCAGGGGTATGGGAGACCCAGTACTTC.

The chain is built from TRBV4-3 and TRBJ2-2; D gene unclear. The CDR3 runs to 13 residues. Trimming left V 3 bases short and J 0 bases short, with 2 bases between. Germline CDR1 is LGHNA and CDR2 is YSLEER. CDR3 residues: CASSHPNTGELFF. The CDR3 DNA reads as TGCGCCAGCAGCCACCCGAACACCGGGGAGCTGTTTTTT.

V is TRBV10-2 and J is TRBJ1-5; D perhaps matches TRBD1 (6 bases). Germline V gives CDR1 WSHSY, CDR2 SAAADI. This CDR3 region has 16 residues. The V and J ends lost 4 bases and 8 bases respectively, with 21 bases between them. The chain's CDR3 is CASSVTPQGPGEPQHF. DNA of the CDR3: TGCGCCAGCAGTGTAACCCCACAGGGCCCCGGGGAGCCCCAGCATTTT.

Remarks on this clonotype: One end of the junction fails to match germline, which may point to a read error. The gene calls are TRBV30 and TRBJ1-6; D remains ambiguous. CDR1 and CDR2 from the germline V gene are GTSNPN and SVGIG (reference sequence). The CDR3 extends over 12 amino acids. The CDR3 here is CSWSLGNTPLHF. In DNA form, the CDR3 reads TGTTCCTGGAGTTTAGGGAACACACCCCTCCACTTT.

This clonotype showed up just a few times. A junction boundary mismatches the germline segment, possibly from a read error. This chain joins TRBV6-2 or TRBV6-3 and TRBJ2-1; 13 nucleotides align to TRBD2. The germline V gene has CDR1 MNHEY and CDR2 SVGEGT. The CDR3 runs to 15 residues. CDR3 residues: CASSSAGTSGEVEIF. CDR3 bases: TGTGCCAGCAGTTCGGCCGGGACTAGCGGGGAGGTAGAGATCTTC.

Many counts were recorded for this clonotype. V is TRBV6-1 and J is TRBJ2-3; weak D call: TRBD2 (7 bases). The length of the CDR3 is 18 residues. From germline, CDR1 is MNHNS and CDR2 SASEGT. V gave up 7 bases and J gave up 1 base, with 24 bases separating them. CDR3 protein: CASTTLGGGVPGTDTQYF. The CDR3 DNA reads TGTGCCAGCACCACTCTAGGGGGGGGCGTGCCGGGCACAGATACGCAGTATTTT.

The gene calls are TRBV7-2 and TRBJ2-2; D possibly matches TRBD1 or TRBD2 (5 bases each). The V end lost 6 bases, the J end lost 10 bases, and 12 bases lay between the germline ends. CDR1 and CDR2 from the germline V gene are SGHTA and FQGNSA. CDR3 length: 12 amino acids. The CDR3: CASSPTGQELFF. CDR3 sequence (DNA): TGTGCCAGCAGTCCCACGGGGCAGGAGCTGTTTTTT.

The chain joins TRBV18 to TRBJ1-1; a possible D gene is TRBD1 (6 bases). The germline V gene encodes CDR1 KGHSH and CDR2 LQKENI. The CDR3 is 13 amino acids. V lost 3 bases, J lost 9 bases, and 14 bases lay in between. CDR3 loop: CASSPGQPSKAFF. In nucleotides, the CDR3 is TGTGCCAGCTCACCCGGACAGCCCTCAAAAGCTTTCTTT.

This clonotype has just a few counts. The chain combines TRBV7-9 with TRBJ2-7; the D gene is possibly TRBD2 (7 bases). V was shortened by 4 bases and J by 7 bases, with 17 bases between the two germline ends. Germline V CDR1 and CDR2: SEHNR, FQNEAQ (reference sequence). This CDR3 spans 14 amino acids. CDR3 amino acids: CASSSLGGAGEQYF. CDR3 DNA: TGTGCCAGCAGCTCGCTGGGGGGGGCCGGGGAGCAGTACTTC.

About this clonotype: This may come from a read error, since a much larger clone is one base off. The gene calls are TRBV7-9 and TRBJ1-5, with D perhaps matching TRBD1 (5 bases). This CDR3 comprises 14 residues. Germline V gene data show CDR1 as SEHNR and CDR2 as FQNEAQ (reference sequence). V was shortened by 1 base and J by 10 bases, with 14 bases between the two germline ends. The CDR3 DNA reads as TGTGCCAGCAGCTTAGACCAGGGAGGCCATCCCCAGCATTTT. Translation gives CASSLDQGGHPQHF.

The chain couples TRBV5-8 to TRBJ1-1; 7 bases fit TRBD1. J lost 1 base, V lost 4 bases, and 7 bases had no gene match. This CDR3 has 15 residues. CDR1 and CDR2 (germline): SGHTS, YDEGEE. The CDR3 spells CASSPQRGRNTEAFF. CDR3 sequence (DNA): TGTGCCAGCAGCCCCCAGAGGGGGCGGAACACTGAAGCTTTCTTT.

This clonotype appeared many times. The chain has TRBV7-8 and TRBJ1-5, with D uncertain. The CDR3 sequence is 15 residues long. The germline V gene has CDR1 SGHVS and CDR2 FQNEAQ. Trimming shortened V by 5 bases and J by 0 bases, and 11 bases separated the two germline ends. The CDR3 loop reads CASSQERDSNQPQHF. CDR3 bases: TGTGCCAGCAGCCAGGAGAGGGATAGCAATCAGCCCCAGCATTTT.

This clonotype was seen ten or more times. The V gene is TRBV7-2, the J gene TRBJ2-7; 7 positions agree with TRBD2. Germline CDR1 is SGHTA and CDR2 is FQGNSA. This CDR3 spans 20 amino acids. With V trimmed by 2 bases and J by 0 bases, 19 bases remained unmatched. CDR3 sequence reads: CASSLRSGGRPSKSSYEQYF. The CDR3 DNA is TGTGCCAGCAGCTTACGATCGGGGGGTAGGCCGAGTAAAAGCTCCTACGAGCAGTACTTC.

About this clonotype: At one end the junction does not follow the germline gene, possibly because of a read error. The gene calls are TRBV4-1 and TRBJ2-7; no clear D. CDR3 length equals 15 residues. CDR1 and CDR2 from the germline V gene are MGHRA and YSYEKL. The CDR3 DNA is TGCGACAGCAGCCAAGAGAGTGTTGCGGTCGTCGAGCAGTACTTC. Residues: CDSSQESVAVVEQYF.

This chain links TRBV11-1 with TRBJ2-3; 12 positions agree with TRBD2. Trimming at V came to 5 bases and at J to 5 bases, leaving 11 bases not matched to a gene. The germline CDR1 and CDR2 sequences are SGHAT and FQDESV (reference sequence). The CDR3 sequence is 17 residues long. CDR3: CASSRLSTSGGLDTQYF. The CDR3 nucleotides read TGTGCCAGCAGCAGACTCTCCACTAGCGGGGGGCTAGATACGCAGTATTTT.

This clonotype was counted only a few times. This rearrangement joins TRBV11-2 to TRBJ1-2, with a tentative D call TRBD1 (6 bases). V lost 4 bases, J lost 10 bases, and 19 bases lay in between. The CDR3 contains 14 residues. Looked up from germline, CDR1 is SGHAT and CDR2 is FQNNGV. CDR3 nucleotides: TGTGCCAGCAGCTCCACAGGGTCGGCGAAGGACTACACCTTC. Protein product: CASSSTGSAKDYTF.

The gene calls are TRBV6-1 and TRBJ2-3; D call uncertain. CDR3 length equals 16 residues. The V end was cut by 6 bases, the J end by 0 bases, with 16 bases between. The V gene's germline CDR1 is MNHNS and CDR2 SASEGT. CDR3 sequence (DNA): TGTGCCAGCAGGTCAAACTGGGATACTAGCACAGATACGCAGTATTTT. Protein: CASRSNWDTSTDTQYF.

The gene calls are TRBV29-1 and TRBJ1-4; D gene uncertain. The CDR3 length is 11 residues. Looked up from germline, CDR1 is SQVTM and CDR2 is ANQGSEA. The germline V and J ends were trimmed by 6 bases and 8 bases, with 10 bases remaining between them. CDR3 nucleotide sequence: TGCAGCGTAAACAATGGGGAAAAACTGTTTTTT. Translated, it gives CSVNNGEKLFF.